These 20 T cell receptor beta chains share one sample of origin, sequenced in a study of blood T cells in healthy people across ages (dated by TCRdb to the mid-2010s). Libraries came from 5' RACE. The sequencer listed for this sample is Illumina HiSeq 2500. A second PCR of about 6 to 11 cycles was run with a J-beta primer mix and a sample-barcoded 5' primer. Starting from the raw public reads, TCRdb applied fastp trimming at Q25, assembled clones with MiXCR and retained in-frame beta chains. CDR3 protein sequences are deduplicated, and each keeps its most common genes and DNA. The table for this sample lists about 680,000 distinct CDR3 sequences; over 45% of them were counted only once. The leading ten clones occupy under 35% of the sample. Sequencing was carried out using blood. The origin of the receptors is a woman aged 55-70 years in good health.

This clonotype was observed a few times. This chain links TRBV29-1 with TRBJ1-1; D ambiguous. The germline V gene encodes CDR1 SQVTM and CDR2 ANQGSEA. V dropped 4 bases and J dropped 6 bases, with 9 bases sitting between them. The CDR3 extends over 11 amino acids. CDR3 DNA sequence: TGCAGCGTTGTAGGGATTTCTGAAGCTTTCTTT. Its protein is CSVVGISEAFF.

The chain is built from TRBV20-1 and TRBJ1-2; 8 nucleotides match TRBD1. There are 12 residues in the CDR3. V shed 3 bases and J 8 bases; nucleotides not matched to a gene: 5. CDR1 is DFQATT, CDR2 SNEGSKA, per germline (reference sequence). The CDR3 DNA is TGCAGTGCTAGGTTACAGGGGGGCGGCTACACCTTC. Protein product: CSARLQGGGYTF.

DNA for the CDR3: TGCAGCGGTACAGGGGGGGTTGAGACCCAGTACTTC. Residues: CSGTGGVETQYF. This rearrangement joins TRBV29-1 to TRBJ2-5; possibly TRBD1 for D (8 bases). From germline, CDR1 is SQVTM and CDR2 ANQGSEA. This CDR3 has 12 amino acids. The V end lost 7 bases, the J end lost 5 bases, and 14 bases lay between the germline ends. The variable domain in full, completed from reference TRBV29-1 and TRBJ2-5, reads SAVISQKPSRDICQRGTSLTIQCQVDSQVTMMFWYRQQPGQSLTLIATANQGSEATYESGFVIDKFPISRPNLTFSTLTVSNMSPEDSSIYLCSGTGGVETQYFGPGTRLLVL.

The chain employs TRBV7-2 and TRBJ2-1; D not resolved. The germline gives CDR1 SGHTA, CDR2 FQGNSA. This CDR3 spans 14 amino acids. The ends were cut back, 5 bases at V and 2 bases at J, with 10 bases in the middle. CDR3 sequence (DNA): TGTGCCAGCAGCCCCACTGGGGCCTACAATGAGCAGTTCTTC. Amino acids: CASSPTGAYNEQFF.

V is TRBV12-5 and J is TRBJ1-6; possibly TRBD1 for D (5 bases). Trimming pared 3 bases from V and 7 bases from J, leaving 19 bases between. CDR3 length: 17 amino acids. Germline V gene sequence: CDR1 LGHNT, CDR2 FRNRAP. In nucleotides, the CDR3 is TGTGCTAGTGGTTTCTACGCGTCGGGACGGTGGAATTCACCCCTCCACTTT. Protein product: CASGFYASGRWNSPLHF.

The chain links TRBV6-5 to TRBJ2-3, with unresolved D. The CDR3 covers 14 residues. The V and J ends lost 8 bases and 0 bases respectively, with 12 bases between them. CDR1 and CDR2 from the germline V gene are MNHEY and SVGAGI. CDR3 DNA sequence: TGTGCCAGCGGGGTAACCCTTAGCACAGATACGCAGTATTTT. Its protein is CASGVTLSTDTQYF.

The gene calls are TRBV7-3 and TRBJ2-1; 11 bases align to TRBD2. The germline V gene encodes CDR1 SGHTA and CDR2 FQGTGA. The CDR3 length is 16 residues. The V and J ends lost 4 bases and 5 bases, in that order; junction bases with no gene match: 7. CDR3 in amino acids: CASSSSLAGGHNEQFF. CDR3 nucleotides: TGTGCCAGCAGCTCCTCCCTAGCGGGAGGACACAATGAGCAGTTCTTC.

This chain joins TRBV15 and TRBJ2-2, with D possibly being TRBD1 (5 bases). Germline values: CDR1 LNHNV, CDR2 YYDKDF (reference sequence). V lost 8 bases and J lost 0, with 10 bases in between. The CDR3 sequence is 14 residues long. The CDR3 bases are TGTGCCACCCAATTGGACACGAACACCGGGGAGCTGTTTTTT. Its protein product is CATQLDTNTGELFF. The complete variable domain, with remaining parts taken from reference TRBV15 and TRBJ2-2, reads DAMVIQNPRYQVTQFGKPVTLSCSQTLNHNVMYWYQQKSSQAPKLLFHYYDKDFNNEADTPDNFQSRRPNTSFCFLDIRSPGLGDTAMYLCATQLDTNTGELFFGEGSRLTVL.

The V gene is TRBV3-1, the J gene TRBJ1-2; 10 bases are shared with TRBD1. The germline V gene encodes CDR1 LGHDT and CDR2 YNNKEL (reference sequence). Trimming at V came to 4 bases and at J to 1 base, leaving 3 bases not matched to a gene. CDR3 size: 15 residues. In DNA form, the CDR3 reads TGTGCCAGCAGCCGCCGGGACAGGGGTAACTATGGCTACACCTTC. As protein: CASSRRDRGNYGYTF.

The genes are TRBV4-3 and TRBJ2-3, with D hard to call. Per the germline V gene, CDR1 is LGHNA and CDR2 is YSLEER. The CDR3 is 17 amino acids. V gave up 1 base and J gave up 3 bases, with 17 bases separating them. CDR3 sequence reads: CASSQGSHSTATDTQYF. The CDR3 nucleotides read TGCGCCAGCAGCCAAGGAAGCCACAGCACGGCTACAGATACGCAGTATTTT.

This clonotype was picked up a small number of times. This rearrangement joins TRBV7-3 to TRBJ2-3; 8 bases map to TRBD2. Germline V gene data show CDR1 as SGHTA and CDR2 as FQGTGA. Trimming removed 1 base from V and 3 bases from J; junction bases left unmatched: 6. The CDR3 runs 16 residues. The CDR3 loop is CASSLNPGGRTDTQYF. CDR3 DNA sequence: TGTGCCAGCAGCTTAAACCCGGGAGGGCGGACAGATACGCAGTATTTT.

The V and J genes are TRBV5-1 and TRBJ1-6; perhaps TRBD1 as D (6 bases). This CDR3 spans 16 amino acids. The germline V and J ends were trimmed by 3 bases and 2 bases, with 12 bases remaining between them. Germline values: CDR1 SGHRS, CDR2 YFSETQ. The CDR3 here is CASSSQGSPYNSPLHF. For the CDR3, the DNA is TGCGCCAGCAGCTCCCAGGGGAGCCCCTATAATTCACCCCTCCACTTT.

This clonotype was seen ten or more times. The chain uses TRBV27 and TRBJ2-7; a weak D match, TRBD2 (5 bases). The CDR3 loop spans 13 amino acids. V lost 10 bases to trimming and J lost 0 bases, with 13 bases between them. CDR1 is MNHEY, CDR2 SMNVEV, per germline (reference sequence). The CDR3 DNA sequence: TGTGCCACCCGTTTAGGGAGCTCCTACGAGCAGTACTTC. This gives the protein CATRLGSSYEQYF.

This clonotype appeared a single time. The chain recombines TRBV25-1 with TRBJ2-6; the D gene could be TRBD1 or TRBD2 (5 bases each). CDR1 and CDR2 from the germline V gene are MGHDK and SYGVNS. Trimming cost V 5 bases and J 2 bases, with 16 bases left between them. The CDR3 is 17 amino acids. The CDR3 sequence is CASSTVRRGAGANVLTF. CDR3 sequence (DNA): TGTGCCAGCAGTACCGTTCGTAGGGGAGCTGGGGCCAACGTCCTGACTTTC.

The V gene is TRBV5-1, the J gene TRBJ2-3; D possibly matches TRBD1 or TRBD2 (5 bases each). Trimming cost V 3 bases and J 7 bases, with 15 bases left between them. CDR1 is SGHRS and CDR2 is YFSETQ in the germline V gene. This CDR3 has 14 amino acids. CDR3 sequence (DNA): TGCGCCAGCAGCTGGGACCCAGCCTCTAATACGCAGTATTTT. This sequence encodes CASSWDPASNTQYF. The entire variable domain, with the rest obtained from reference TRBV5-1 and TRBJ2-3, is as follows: KAGVTQTPRYLIKTRGQQVTLSCSPISGHRSVSWYQQTPGQGLQFLFEYFSETQRNKGNFPGRFSGRQFSNSRSEMNVSTLELGDSALYLCASSWDPASNTQYFGPGTRLTVL.

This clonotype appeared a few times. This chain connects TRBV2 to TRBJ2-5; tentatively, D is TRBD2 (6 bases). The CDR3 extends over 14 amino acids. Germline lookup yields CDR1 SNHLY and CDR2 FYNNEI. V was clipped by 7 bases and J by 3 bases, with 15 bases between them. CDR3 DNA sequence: TGTGCCAGCACCGTCCAGCGGGCTGAAGAGACCCAGTACTTC. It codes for CASTVQRAEETQYF.

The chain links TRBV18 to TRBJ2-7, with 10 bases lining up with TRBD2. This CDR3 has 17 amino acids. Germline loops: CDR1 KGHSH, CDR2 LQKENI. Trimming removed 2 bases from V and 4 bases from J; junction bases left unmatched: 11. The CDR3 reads CASSPYSPSGSLYEQYF. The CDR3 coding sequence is TGTGCCAGCTCACCATATAGCCCTAGCGGGAGCTTATACGAGCAGTACTTC.

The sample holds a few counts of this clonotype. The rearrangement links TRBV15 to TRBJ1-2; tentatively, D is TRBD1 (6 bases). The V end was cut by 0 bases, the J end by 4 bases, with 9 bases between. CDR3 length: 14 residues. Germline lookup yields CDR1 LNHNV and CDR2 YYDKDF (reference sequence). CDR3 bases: TGTGCCACCAGCAGAGAAAGGGGGACCTATGGCTACACCTTC. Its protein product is CATSRERGTYGYTF. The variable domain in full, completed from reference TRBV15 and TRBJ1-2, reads DAMVIQNPRYQVTQFGKPVTLSCSQTLNHNVMYWYQQKSSQAPKLLFHYYDKDFNNEADTPDNFQSRRPNTSFCFLDIRSPGLGDTAMYLCATSRERGTYGYTFGSGTRLTVV.

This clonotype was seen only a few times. CDR3 sequence reads: CASSLITISTDTQYF. DNA for the CDR3: TGTGCCAGCAGCTTGATTACAATTAGCACAGATACGCAGTATTTT. The J gene is TRBJ2-3, the V gene TRBV5-6; D remains ambiguous. Trimming shortened V by 1 base and J by 0 bases, and 9 bases separated the two germline ends. The CDR3 runs to 15 residues. Germline V gene lookup returns CDR1 SGHDT and CDR2 YYEEEE.

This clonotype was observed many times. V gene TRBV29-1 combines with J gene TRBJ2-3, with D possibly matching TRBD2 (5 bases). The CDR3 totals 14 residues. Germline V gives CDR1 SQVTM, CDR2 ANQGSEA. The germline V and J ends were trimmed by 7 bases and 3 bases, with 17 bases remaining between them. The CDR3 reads CSARASGITDTQYF. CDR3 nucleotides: TGCAGCGCCCGGGCCTCGGGAATAACAGATACGCAGTATTTT.